This T cell receptor (beta chain) was identified in a study of blood T cell repertoires in COVID-19. On the study more broadly: T cells, B-cell-depleted T cells, or PBMCs supplied cDNA or gDNA.

Enrollees, about 18 to 95 years old, lived in 25 or so US areas. Clinical histories supplied by participants themselves formed the basis of cohort assignment. CDR1 and CDR2 from the germline V gene are SNHLY and FYNNEI. CDR3 length: 13 amino acids. V gave up 6 bases and J gave up 4 bases, with 12 bases separating them. The method was immunoSEQ multiplex PCR; TCRdb's version includes in-frame clones alone and lacks a portion of them. The data contain fewer than 200,000 clones, about 86% of them singletons. Sequencing was performed on PBMCs or T cells enriched from blood (not recorded which). The source is a woman aged 35 to 49 in a cohort exposed to, infected with or recovered from COVID-19 (not recorded which). The chain carries TRBV2 and TRBJ1-1; TRBD1 is a possible D gene (5 bases). The CDR3 nucleotides are TGTGCCAGCAGGAGGACATCTACCACTGAAGCTTTCTTT. Translation gives CASRRTSTTEAFF.